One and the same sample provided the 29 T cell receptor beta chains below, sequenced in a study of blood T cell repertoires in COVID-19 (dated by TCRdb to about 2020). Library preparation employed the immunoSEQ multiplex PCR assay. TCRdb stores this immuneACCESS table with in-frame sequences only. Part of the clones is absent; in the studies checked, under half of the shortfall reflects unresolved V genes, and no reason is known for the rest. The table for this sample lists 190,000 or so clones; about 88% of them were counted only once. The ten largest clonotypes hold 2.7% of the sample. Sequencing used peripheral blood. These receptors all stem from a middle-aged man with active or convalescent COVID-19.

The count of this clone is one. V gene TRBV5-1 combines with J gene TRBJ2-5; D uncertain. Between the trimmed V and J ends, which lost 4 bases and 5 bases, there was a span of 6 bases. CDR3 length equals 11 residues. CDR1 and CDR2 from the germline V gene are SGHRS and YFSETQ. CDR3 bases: TGCGCCAGCAGCATCTTCGAGACCCAGTACTTC. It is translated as CASSIFETQYF.

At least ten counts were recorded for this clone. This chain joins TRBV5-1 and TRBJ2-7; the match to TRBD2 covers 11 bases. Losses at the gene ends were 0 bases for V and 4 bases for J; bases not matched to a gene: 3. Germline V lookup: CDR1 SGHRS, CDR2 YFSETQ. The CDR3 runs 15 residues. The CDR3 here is CASSLDTSGGYEQYF. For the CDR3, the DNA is TGCGCCAGCAGCTTGGATACTAGCGGGGGATACGAGCAGTACTTC.

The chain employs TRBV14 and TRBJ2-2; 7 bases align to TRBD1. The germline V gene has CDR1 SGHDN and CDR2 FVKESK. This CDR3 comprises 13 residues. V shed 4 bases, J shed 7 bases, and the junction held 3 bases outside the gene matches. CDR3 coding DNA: TGTGCCAGCAGCCTACAGGGGATCGGGGAGCTGTTTTTT. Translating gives CASSLQGIGELFF.

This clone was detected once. The CDR3 protein is CASSLAQGAGEQYF. In DNA, the CDR3 is TGCGCCAGCAGCTTGGCACAGGGGGCCGGCGAGCAGTACTTC. J is TRBJ2-7 and V is TRBV5-1, with 9 nucleotides matching TRBD1. J lost 6 bases, V lost 0 bases, and 4 bases had no gene match. CDR3 length: 14 residues. Germline-derived CDR1 and CDR2 are SGHRS and YFSETQ.

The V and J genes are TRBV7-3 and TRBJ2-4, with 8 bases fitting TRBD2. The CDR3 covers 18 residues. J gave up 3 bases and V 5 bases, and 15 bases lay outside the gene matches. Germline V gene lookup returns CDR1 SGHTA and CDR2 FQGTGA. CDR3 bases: TGTGCCAGCAGCCGTAGCGGGGACGGGTTCACGGGCAAAAACATTCAGTACTTC. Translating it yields CASSRSGDGFTGKNIQYF.

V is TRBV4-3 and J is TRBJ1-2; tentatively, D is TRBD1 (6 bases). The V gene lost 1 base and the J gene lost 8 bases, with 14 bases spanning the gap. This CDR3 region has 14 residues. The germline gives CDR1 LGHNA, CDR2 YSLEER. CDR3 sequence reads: CASSQARGTWGYTF. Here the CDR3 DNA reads TGCGCCAGCAGCCAAGCCAGGGGAACGTGGGGCTACACCTTC.

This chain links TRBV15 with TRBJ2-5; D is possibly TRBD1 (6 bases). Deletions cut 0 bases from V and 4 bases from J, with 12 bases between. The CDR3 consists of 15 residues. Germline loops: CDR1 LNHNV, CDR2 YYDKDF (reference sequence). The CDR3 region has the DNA TGTGCCACCAGCAGAGATAAGGGGGTTGTAGAGACCCAGTACTTC. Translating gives CATSRDKGVVETQYF.

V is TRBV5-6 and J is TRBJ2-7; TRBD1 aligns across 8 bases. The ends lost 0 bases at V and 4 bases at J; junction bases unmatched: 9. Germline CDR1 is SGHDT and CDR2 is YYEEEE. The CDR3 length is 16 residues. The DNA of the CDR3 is TGTGCCAGCAGCTTGGTCCGGGGACAGGCTCCATACGAGCAGTACTTC. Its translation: CASSLVRGQAPYEQYF.

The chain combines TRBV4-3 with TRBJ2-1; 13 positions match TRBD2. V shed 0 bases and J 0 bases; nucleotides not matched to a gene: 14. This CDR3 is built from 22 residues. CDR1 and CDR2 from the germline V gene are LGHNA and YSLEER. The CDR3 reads CASSQDLLLGLAGESSYNEQFF. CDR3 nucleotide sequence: TGCGCCAGCAGCCAAGATCTTCTATTAGGACTAGCGGGGGAAAGCTCCTACAATGAGCAGTTCTTC.

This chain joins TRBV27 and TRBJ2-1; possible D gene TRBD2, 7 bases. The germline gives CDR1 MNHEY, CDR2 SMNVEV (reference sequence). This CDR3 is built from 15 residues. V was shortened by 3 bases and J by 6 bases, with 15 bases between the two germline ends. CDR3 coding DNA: TGTGCCAGCAGTTTGGGGGGGGGCCCACTCAATGAGCAGTTCTTC. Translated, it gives CASSLGGGPLNEQFF.

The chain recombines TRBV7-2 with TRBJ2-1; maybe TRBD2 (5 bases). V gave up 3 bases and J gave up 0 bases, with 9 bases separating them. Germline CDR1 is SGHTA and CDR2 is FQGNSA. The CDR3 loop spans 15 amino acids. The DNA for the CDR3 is TGTGCCAGCAGCTTGGACTCCTACTCCTACAATGAGCAGTTCTTC. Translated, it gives CASSLDSYSYNEQFF.

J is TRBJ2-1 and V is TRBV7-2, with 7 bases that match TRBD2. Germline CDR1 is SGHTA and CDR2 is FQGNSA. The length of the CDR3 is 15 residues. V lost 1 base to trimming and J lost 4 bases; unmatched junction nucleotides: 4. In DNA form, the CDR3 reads TGTGCCAGCAGCTTAGAAAGCGGGGTGTACAATGAGCAGTTCTTC. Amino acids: CASSLESGVYNEQFF.

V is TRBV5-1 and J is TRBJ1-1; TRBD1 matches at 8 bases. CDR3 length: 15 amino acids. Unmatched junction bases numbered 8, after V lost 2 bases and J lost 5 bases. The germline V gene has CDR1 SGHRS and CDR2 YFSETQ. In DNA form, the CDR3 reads TGCGCCAGCAGCTTTGCCGGACAGGGAGGAACTGAAGCTTTCTTT. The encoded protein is CASSFAGQGGTEAFF.

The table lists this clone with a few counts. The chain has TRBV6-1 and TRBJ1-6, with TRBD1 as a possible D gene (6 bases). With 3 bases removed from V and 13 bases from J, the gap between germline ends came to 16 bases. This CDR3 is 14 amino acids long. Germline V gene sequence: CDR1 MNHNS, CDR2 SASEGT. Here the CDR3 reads CASSELGARSPLHF. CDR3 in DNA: TGTGCCAGCAGTGAGCTGGGGGCGAGGTCGCCCCTCCACTTT.

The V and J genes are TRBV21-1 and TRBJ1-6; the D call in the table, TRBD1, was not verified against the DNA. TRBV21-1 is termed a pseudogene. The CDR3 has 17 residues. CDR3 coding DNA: TGTGCCAGCAGCTCAAGGCCACAGGGTAGTAGCAGTTCACCCCTCCACTTT. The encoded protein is CASSSRPQGSSSSPLHF.

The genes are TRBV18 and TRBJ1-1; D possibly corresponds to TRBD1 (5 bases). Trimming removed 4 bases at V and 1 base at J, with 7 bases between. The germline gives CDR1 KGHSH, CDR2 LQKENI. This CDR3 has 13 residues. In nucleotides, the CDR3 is TGTGCCAGCTCACGTGGGGCGAACACTGAAGCTTTCTTT. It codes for CASSRGANTEAFF.

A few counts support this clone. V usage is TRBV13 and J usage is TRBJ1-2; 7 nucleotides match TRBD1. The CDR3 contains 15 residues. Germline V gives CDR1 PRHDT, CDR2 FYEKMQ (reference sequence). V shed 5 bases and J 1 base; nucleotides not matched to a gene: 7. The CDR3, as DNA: TGTGCCAGCAGCATACGGGGACAGCTTAACTATGGCTACACCTTC. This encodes CASSIRGQLNYGYTF.

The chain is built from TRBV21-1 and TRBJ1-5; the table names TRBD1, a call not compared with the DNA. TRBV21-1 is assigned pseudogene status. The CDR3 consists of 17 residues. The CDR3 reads CASSNQDRVYSNQPQHF. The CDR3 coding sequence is TGTGCCAGCAGCAACCAAGACAGGGTTTATAGCAATCAGCCCCAGCATTTT.

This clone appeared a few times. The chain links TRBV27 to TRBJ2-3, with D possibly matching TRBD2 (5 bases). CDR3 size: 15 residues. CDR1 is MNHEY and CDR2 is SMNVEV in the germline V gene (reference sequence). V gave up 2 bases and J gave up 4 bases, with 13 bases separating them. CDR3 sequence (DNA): TGTGCCAGCAGTTTAGGAGGTGTGGGAGCAGATACGCAGTATTTT. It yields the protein CASSLGGVGADTQYF.

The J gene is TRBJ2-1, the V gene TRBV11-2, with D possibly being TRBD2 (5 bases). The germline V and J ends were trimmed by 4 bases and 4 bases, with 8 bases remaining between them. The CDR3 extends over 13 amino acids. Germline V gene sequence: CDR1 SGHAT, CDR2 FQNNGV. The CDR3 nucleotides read TGTGCCAGCAGCTCCCCGGGGTACAATGAGCAGTTCTTC. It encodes CASSSPGYNEQFF.

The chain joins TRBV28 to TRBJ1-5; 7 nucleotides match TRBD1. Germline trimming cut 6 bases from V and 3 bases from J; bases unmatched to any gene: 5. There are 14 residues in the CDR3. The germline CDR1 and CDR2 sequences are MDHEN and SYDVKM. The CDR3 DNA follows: TGTGCCAGCAGACGGGGACAGTTCAATCAGCCCCAGCATTTT. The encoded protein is CASRRGQFNQPQHF. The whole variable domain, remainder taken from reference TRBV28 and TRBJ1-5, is DVKVTQSSRYLVKRTGEKVFLECVQDMDHENMFWYRQDPGLGLRLIYFSYDVKMKEKGDIPEGYSVSREKKERFSLILESASTNQTSMYLCASRRGQFNQPQHFGDGTRLSIL.

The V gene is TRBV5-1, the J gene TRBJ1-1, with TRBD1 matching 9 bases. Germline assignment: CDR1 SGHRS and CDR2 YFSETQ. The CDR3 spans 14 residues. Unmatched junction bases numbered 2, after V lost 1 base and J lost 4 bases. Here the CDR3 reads CASSLTTGGTEAFF. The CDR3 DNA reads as TGCGCCAGCAGCTTGACGACAGGGGGCACTGAAGCTTTCTTT.

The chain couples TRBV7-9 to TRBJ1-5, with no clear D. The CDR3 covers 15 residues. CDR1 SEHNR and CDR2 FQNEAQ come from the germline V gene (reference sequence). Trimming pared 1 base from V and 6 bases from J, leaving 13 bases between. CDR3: CASSLGPGVAQPQHF. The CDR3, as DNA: TGTGCCAGCAGCTTAGGGCCGGGTGTAGCTCAGCCCCAGCATTTT.

Written as DNA, the CDR3 is TGTGCCTGGATGGGGGGAGTGGGGCGGAAAGAGACCCAGTACTTC. It encodes CAWMGGVGRKETQYF. The V gene is TRBV30, the J gene TRBJ2-5, with a possible D match to TRBD2 (6 bases). Per germline, CDR1 GTSNPN and CDR2 SVGIG (reference sequence). The length of the CDR3 is 15 residues. V gave up 4 bases and J gave up 3 bases, with 18 bases separating them.

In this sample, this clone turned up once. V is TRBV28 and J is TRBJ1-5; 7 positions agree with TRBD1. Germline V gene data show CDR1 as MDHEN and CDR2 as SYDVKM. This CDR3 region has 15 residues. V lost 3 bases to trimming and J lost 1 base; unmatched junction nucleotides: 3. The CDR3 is CASSFDRASNQPQHF. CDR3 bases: TGTGCCAGCAGTTTCGACAGGGCGAGCAATCAGCCCCAGCATTTT.

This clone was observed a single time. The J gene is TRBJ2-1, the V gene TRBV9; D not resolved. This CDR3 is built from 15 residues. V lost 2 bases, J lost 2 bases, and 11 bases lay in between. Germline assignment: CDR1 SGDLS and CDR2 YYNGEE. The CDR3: CASSVSVVTYNEQFF. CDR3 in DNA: TGTGCCAGCAGCGTCTCAGTCGTTACCTACAATGAGCAGTTCTTC.

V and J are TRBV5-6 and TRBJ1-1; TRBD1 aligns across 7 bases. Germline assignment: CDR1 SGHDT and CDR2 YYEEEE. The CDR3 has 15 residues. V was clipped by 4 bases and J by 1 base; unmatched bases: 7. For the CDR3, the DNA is TGTGCCAGCAGCCGGCTGGGGACAGAGAACACTGAAGCTTTCTTT. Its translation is CASSRLGTENTEAFF. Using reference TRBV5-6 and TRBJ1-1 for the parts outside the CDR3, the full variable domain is DAGVTQSPTHLIKTRGQQVTLRCSPKSGHDTVSWYQQALGQGPQFIFQYYEEEERQRGNFPDRFSGHQFPNYSSELNVNALLLGDSALYLCASSRLGTENTEAFFGQGTRLTVV.

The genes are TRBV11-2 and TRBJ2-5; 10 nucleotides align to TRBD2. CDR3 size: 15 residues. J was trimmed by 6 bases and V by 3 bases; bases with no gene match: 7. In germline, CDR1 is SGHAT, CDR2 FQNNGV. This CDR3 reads CASSFQAGGPKTQYF. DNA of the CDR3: TGTGCCAGCAGCTTTCAAGCGGGGGGGCCGAAGACCCAGTACTTC. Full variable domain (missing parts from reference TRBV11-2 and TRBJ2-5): EAGVAQSPRYKIIEKRQSVAFWCNPISGHATLYWYQQILGQGPKLLIQFQNNGVVDDSQLPKDRFSAERLKGVDSTLKIQPAKLEDSAVYLCASSFQAGGPKTQYFGPGTRLLVL.

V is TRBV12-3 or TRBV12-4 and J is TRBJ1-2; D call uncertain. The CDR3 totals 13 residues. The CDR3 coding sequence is TGTGCGGTAGGGAGGGCCCTTAACTATGGCTACACCTTC. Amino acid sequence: CAVGRALNYGYTF.